This is a list of T cell receptor beta chains from one sample in a study of blood T cells in healthy people across ages. TCRdb analysed the 5' RACE reads with MiXCR anew, one entry per CDR3 protein. The sample lists under 2,000,000 distinct CDR3 sequences, 40% to 55% occurring once. The specimen was blood. The receptors were gathered from a woman aged 35 to 49 in good health. The CDR3 runs from the conserved cysteine through the conserved F or W. D genes are given only for firm matches. Expanded clones get a size class; other rows say once, few or many, or leave the size out.

clone_size: once
v_call: TRBV4-3
d_call: TRBD2
j_call: TRBJ2-5
cdr3_aa: CASSQDWRERVYNEQYF
cdr3_nt: TGCGCCAGCAGCCAAGATTGGCGGGAGCGGGTATACAATGAACAGTACTTC

clone_size: -
v_call: TRBV7-3
d_call: -
j_call: TRBJ2-7
cdr3_aa: CASSPTRDIAYEQYF
cdr3_nt: TGTGCCAGCAGCCCGACCCGGGACATAGCCTACGAGCAGTACTTC

clone_size: -
v_call: TRBV20-1
d_call: -
j_call: TRBJ1-5
cdr3_aa: CSAGRGLYDQPQHF
cdr3_nt: TGCAGTGCAGGGCGGGGTTTGTATGATCAGCCCCAGCATTTT

clone_size: few
v_call: TRBV20-1
d_call: -
j_call: TRBJ2-1
cdr3_aa: CSARDFAGLYNEQFF
cdr3_nt: TGCAGTGCTAGAGATTTCGCAGGGCTATACAATGAGCAGTTCTTC

clone_size: few
v_call: TRBV14
d_call: -
j_call: TRBJ2-1
cdr3_aa: CASSQVIGSSYNEQFF
cdr3_nt: TGTGCCAGCAGCCAAGTAATCGGGAGCTCCTACAATGAGCAGTTCTTC

clone_size: -
v_call: TRBV5-1
d_call: -
j_call: TRBJ2-3
cdr3_aa: CASRKSGTPNTDTQYF
cdr3_nt: TGCGCCAGCAGAAAGAGCGGGACACCCAACACAGATACGCAGTATTTT

clone_size: -
v_call: TRBV4-2
d_call: -
j_call: TRBJ2-1
cdr3_aa: CASSQAQMGDEQFF
cdr3_nt: TGTGCCAGCAGCCAAGCGCAGATGGGGGATGAGCAGTTCTTC

clone_size: -
v_call: TRBV4-1
d_call: -
j_call: TRBJ2-3
cdr3_aa: CASSLRQSPDTQYF
cdr3_nt: TGCGCCAGCAGCCTCAGACAGAGTCCAGATACGCAGTATTTT

clone_size: once
v_call: TRBV20-1
d_call: TRBD2
j_call: TRBJ2-1
cdr3_aa: CSASPAGGLSSYNEQFF
cdr3_nt: TGCAGTGCTAGTCCAGCGGGGGGGCTGAGCTCCTACAATGAGCAGTTCTTC

clone_size: -
v_call: TRBV20-1
d_call: -
j_call: TRBJ2-5
cdr3_aa: CSARGTRTQYF
cdr3_nt: TGCAGTGCTAGGGGCACCAGGACCCAGTACTTC

clone_size: -
v_call: TRBV24-1
d_call: TRBD2
j_call: TRBJ2-3
cdr3_aa: CATSDPSGLGTDTQYF
cdr3_nt: TGTGCCACCAGTGATCCCAGCGGACTAGGCACAGATACGCAGTATTTT

clone_size: -
v_call: TRBV20-1
d_call: -
j_call: TRBJ2-1
cdr3_aa: CSARSKGYNEQFF
cdr3_nt: TGCAGTGCTAGGAGTAAAGGGTACAATGAGCAGTTCTTC

clone_size: -
v_call: TRBV20-1
d_call: -
j_call: TRBJ1-2
cdr3_aa: CSAREGGVGYGYTF
cdr3_nt: TGCAGTGCTAGAGAAGGGGGGGTAGGCTATGGCTACACCTTC

clone_size: -
v_call: TRBV6-1
d_call: TRBD1
j_call: TRBJ2-3
cdr3_aa: CASSATGTGVKDTQYF
cdr3_nt: TGTGCCAGCAGTGCAACCGGGACAGGGGTTAAAGATACGCAGTATTTT

clone_size: -
v_call: TRBV12-3/TRBV12-4
d_call: -
j_call: TRBJ1-4
cdr3_aa: CARSRGQSNEKLFF
cdr3_nt: TGTGCCAGGTCACGAGGACAGTCTAATGAAAAACTGTTTTTT

clone_size: few
v_call: TRBV27
d_call: -
j_call: TRBJ2-1
cdr3_aa: CASSLSPRSSYNEQFF
cdr3_nt: TGTGCCAGCAGTTTATCCCCCAGGAGCTCCTACAATGAGCAGTTCTTC

clone_size: -
v_call: TRBV7-2
d_call: TRBD1
j_call: TRBJ2-7
cdr3_aa: CASSLEGQGFSYEQYF
cdr3_nt: TGTGCCAGCAGCTTAGAGGGACAGGGTTTTTCCTACGAGCAGTACTTC

clone_size: few
v_call: TRBV6-6
d_call: -
j_call: TRBJ1-2
cdr3_aa: CASSYLGGGDGYTF
cdr3_nt: TGTGCCAGCAGTTACCTAGGCGGGGGCGACGGCTACACCTTC

clone_size: once
v_call: TRBV18
d_call: -
j_call: TRBJ2-3
cdr3_aa: CASSELEGTDTQYF
cdr3_nt: TGTGCCAGCTCGGAACTGGAGGGCACAGATACGCAGTATTTT

clone_size: -
v_call: TRBV6-6
d_call: -
j_call: TRBJ2-7
cdr3_aa: CASSYATGSLRYEQYF
cdr3_nt: TGTGCCAGCAGTTACGCCACAGGGTCGCTTAGGTACGAGCAGTACTTC

clone_size: -
v_call: TRBV4-3
d_call: -
j_call: TRBJ2-2
cdr3_aa: CASSKVNRNAGELFF
cdr3_nt: TGCGCCAGCAGCAAAGTCAATAGGAACGCCGGGGAGCTGTTTTTT

clone_size: few
v_call: TRBV4-1
d_call: TRBD1
j_call: TRBJ2-1
cdr3_aa: CASSQDSPDRQTEQFF
cdr3_nt: TGCGCCAGCAGCCAAGATTCTCCGGACAGGCAGACTGAGCAGTTCTTC

clone_size: -
v_call: TRBV3-1
d_call: -
j_call: TRBJ1-5
cdr3_aa: CASSQRVNQPQHF
cdr3_nt: TGTGCCAGCAGCCAGCGGGTCAATCAGCCCCAGCATTTT

clone_size: few
v_call: TRBV7-9
d_call: TRBD2
j_call: TRBJ2-1
cdr3_aa: CASSNGGAVLGEQFF
cdr3_nt: TGTGCCAGCAGCAACGGGGGGGCTGTATTGGGTGAGCAGTTCTTC

clone_size: few
v_call: TRBV7-2
d_call: -
j_call: TRBJ1-2
cdr3_aa: CASSLGGTIYGYTF
cdr3_nt: TGTGCCAGCAGCTTAGGGGGGACCATCTATGGCTACACCTTC

clone_size: -
v_call: TRBV9
d_call: TRBD1
j_call: TRBJ2-1
cdr3_aa: CASSVGDSTSYYNEQFF
cdr3_nt: TGTGCCAGCAGCGTAGGGGACAGTACAAGTTATTACAATGAGCAGTTCTTC

clone_size: -
v_call: TRBV5-1
d_call: TRBD1
j_call: TRBJ2-3
cdr3_aa: CASSYRTGGASSDTQYF
cdr3_nt: TGCGCCAGCAGCTATAGGACAGGGGGCGCGTCTTCAGATACGCAGTATTTT

clone_size: -
v_call: TRBV3-1
d_call: -
j_call: TRBJ1-5
cdr3_aa: CASSLFDNQPQHF
cdr3_nt: TGTGCCAGCAGCCTTTTCGACAACCAGCCCCAGCATTTT

clone_size: -
v_call: TRBV21-1
d_call: -
j_call: TRBJ1-2
cdr3_aa: CASSPPHDRGQGHYGYTF
cdr3_nt: TGTGCCAGCAGCCCTCCCCATGACCGTGGACAGGGACACTATGGCTACACCTTC

clone_size: -
v_call: TRBV4-2
d_call: TRBD1
j_call: TRBJ2-7
cdr3_aa: CASSQDGYQGQGASHEQYF
cdr3_nt: TGTGCCAGCAGCCAAGACGGTTATCAGGGACAGGGGGCTTCCCACGAGCAGTACTTC

clone_size: few
v_call: TRBV27
d_call: -
j_call: TRBJ1-2
cdr3_aa: CASSLARENYGYTF
cdr3_nt: TGTGCCAGCAGTTTAGCCAGAGAAAACTATGGCTACACCTTC

clone_size: -
v_call: TRBV7-9
d_call: -
j_call: TRBJ1-4
cdr3_aa: CASSLSEGSNEKLFF
cdr3_nt: TGTGCCAGCAGCTTATCAGAGGGATCTAATGAAAAACTGTTTTTT

clone_size: -
v_call: TRBV27
d_call: -
j_call: TRBJ2-5
cdr3_aa: CASSFQAGVFETQYF
cdr3_nt: TGTGCCAGCAGTTTTCAGGCCGGGGTTTTTGAGACCCAGTACTTC

clone_size: few
v_call: TRBV4-3
d_call: -
j_call: TRBJ2-3
cdr3_aa: CASSPRRGVPDTQYF
cdr3_nt: TGCGCCAGCAGCCCCCGCCGCGGGGTTCCAGATACGCAGTATTTT

clone_size: -
v_call: TRBV10-3
d_call: TRBD1
j_call: TRBJ1-3
cdr3_aa: CAIRDSSGNTIYF
cdr3_nt: TGTGCCATCCGGGACAGTTCTGGAAACACCATATATTTT

clone_size: -
v_call: TRBV29-1
d_call: -
j_call: TRBJ2-1
cdr3_aa: CSAWGPSGSKTPNEQFF
cdr3_nt: TGCAGCGCCTGGGGACCCTCCGGGTCAAAGACGCCCAATGAGCAGTTCTTC

clone_size: many
v_call: TRBV5-1
d_call: -
j_call: TRBJ2-7
cdr3_aa: CASSLERGEQYF
cdr3_nt: TGTGCCAGCAGCTTAGAACGGGGCGAGCAGTACTTC

clone_size: -
v_call: TRBV6-5
d_call: -
j_call: TRBJ2-1
cdr3_aa: CASSSSTARTEQFF
cdr3_nt: TGTGCCAGCAGTTCCTCGACTGCTCGCACCGAGCAGTTCTTC

clone_size: -
v_call: TRBV2
d_call: TRBD2
j_call: TRBJ2-3
cdr3_aa: CASSELGTRSDTQYF
cdr3_nt: TGTGCCAGCAGTGAATTAGGGACTAGATCAGATACGCAGTATTTT

clone_size: once
v_call: TRBV4-1
d_call: -
j_call: TRBJ2-7
cdr3_aa: CASSQEQAVYEQYF
cdr3_nt: TGCGCCAGCAGCCAAGAACAGGCGGTTTACGAGCAGTACTTC

clone_size: -
v_call: TRBV21-1
d_call: -
j_call: TRBJ2-7
cdr3_aa: CASKKRDEQYF
cdr3_nt: TGTGCCAGCAAAAAACGGGACGAGCAGTACTTC

clone_size: once
v_call: TRBV14
d_call: -
j_call: TRBJ2-6
cdr3_aa: CASSQDRSGFGANVLTF
cdr3_nt: TGTGCCAGCAGCCAAGATCGTTCAGGGTTTGGGGCCAACGTCCTGACTTTC

clone_size: -
v_call: TRBV6-5
d_call: TRBD2
j_call: TRBJ2-3
cdr3_aa: CASRLLAGGADTQYF
cdr3_nt: TGTGCCAGCAGATTACTAGCGGGGGGAGCTGATACGCAGTATTTT

clone_size: -
v_call: TRBV2
d_call: -
j_call: TRBJ2-1
cdr3_aa: CASSEGTGYNEQFF
cdr3_nt: TGTGCCAGCAGTGAGGGCACAGGCTACAATGAGCAGTTCTTC

clone_size: few
v_call: TRBV7-9
d_call: -
j_call: TRBJ2-4
cdr3_aa: CASSFKSGVQYF
cdr3_nt: TGTGCCAGCAGCTTCAAATCGGGAGTTCAGTACTTC

clone_size: few
v_call: TRBV3-1
d_call: TRBD2
j_call: TRBJ2-1
cdr3_aa: CASSPAGGPAFDEQFF
cdr3_nt: TGTGCCAGCAGCCCAGCGGGGGGGCCTGCGTTCGATGAGCAGTTCTTC

clone_size: -
v_call: TRBV27
d_call: TRBD1
j_call: TRBJ1-5
cdr3_aa: CASSASTGGAGQPQHF
cdr3_nt: TGTGCCAGCAGTGCTTCGACAGGGGGCGCAGGTCAGCCCCAGCATTTT

clone_size: once
v_call: TRBV6-6
d_call: -
j_call: TRBJ2-7
cdr3_aa: CASTSGTEAYEQYF
cdr3_nt: TGTGCCAGCACCTCCGGGACTGAAGCCTACGAGCAGTACTTC

clone_size: -
v_call: TRBV25-1
d_call: -
j_call: TRBJ1-2
cdr3_aa: CASSDQLGPNYGYTF
cdr3_nt: TGTGCCAGCAGTGACCAACTTGGCCCTAACTATGGCTACACCTTC

clone_size: -
v_call: TRBV7-9
d_call: TRBD1
j_call: TRBJ2-6
cdr3_aa: CASSRSGGSPSGANVLTF
cdr3_nt: TGTGCCAGCAGCCGTTCAGGGGGCTCCCCCTCTGGGGCCAACGTCCTGACTTTC